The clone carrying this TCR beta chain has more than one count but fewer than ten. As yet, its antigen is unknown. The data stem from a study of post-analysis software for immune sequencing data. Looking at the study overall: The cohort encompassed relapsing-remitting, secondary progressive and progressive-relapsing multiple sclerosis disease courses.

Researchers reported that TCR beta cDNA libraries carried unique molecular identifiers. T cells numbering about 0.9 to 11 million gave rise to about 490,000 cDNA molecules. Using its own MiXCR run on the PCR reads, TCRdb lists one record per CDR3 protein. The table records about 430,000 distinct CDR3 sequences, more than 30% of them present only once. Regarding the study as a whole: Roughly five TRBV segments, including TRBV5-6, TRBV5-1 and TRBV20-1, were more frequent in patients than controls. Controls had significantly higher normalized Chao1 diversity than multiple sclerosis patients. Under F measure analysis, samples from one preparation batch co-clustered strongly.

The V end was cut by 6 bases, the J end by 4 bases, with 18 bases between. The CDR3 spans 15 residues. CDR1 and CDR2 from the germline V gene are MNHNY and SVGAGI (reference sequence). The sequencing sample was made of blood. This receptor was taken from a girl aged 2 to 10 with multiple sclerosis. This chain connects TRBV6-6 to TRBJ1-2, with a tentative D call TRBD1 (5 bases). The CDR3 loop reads CASSTGQGRPYGYTF. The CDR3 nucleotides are TGTGCCAGCAGCACCGGGCAGGGCAGACCCTATGGCTACACCTTC.